This T cell receptor beta chain was recovered during a study of blood T cell repertoires in COVID-19. The CDR3 runs 14 residues. The V end lost 2 bases, the J end lost 5 bases, and 11 bases lay between the germline ends. Germline V gene data show CDR1 as WSHSY and CDR2 as SAAADI. Original data processing: Estimates of nucleated cell counts were drawn from the amplification of reference gene primers. Measured with immunoSEQ multiplex PCR; TCRdb has only the in-frame clones, and not every one. From that table come the V and J calls and clone size; the DNA was used to work out D and trimming. The sample includes hundreds of thousands of clones, 88% seen only once; the top ten take more than 5.5%.

Sequencing was carried out using peripheral blood. The source is an older woman with COVID-19, enrolled during active disease. J is TRBJ2-3 and V is TRBV10-2; D perhaps matches TRBD1 (6 bases). CDR3 sequence reads: CASSELDRGDTQYF. Written as DNA, the CDR3 is TGCGCCAGCAGTGAGCTGGACAGAGGAGATACGCAGTATTTT.